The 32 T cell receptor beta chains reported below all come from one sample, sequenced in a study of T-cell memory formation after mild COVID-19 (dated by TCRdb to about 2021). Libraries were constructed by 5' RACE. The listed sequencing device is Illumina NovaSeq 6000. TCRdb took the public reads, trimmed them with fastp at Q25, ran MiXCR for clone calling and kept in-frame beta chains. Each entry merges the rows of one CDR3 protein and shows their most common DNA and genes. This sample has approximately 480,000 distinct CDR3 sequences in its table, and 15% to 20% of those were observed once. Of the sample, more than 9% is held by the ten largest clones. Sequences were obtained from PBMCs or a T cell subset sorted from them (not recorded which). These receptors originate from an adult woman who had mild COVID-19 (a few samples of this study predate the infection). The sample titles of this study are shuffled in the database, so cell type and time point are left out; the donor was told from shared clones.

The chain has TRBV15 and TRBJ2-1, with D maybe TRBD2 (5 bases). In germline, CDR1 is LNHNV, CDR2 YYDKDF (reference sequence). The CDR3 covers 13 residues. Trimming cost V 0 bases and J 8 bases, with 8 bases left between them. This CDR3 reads CATSRDRGHEQFF. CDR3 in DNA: TGTGCCACCAGCAGAGATCGAGGGCATGAGCAGTTCTTC.

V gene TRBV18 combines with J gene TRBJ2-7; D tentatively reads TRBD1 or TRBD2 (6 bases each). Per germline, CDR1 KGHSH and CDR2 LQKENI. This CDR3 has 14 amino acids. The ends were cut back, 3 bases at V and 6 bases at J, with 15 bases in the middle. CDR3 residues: CASSPRSGAGEQYF. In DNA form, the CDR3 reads TGTGCCAGCTCACCTCGGTCGGGGGCGGGCGAGCAGTACTTC.

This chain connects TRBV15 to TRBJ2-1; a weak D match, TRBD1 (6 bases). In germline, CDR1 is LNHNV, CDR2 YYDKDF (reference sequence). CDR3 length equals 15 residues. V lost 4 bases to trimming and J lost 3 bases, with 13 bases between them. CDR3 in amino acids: CATSTGTLNYNEQFF. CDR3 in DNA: TGTGCCACCAGCACCGGGACACTGAACTACAATGAGCAGTTCTTC. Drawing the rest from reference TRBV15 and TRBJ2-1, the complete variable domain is DAMVIQNPRYQVTQFGKPVTLSCSQTLNHNVMYWYQQKSSQAPKLLFHYYDKDFNNEADTPDNFQSRRPNTSFCFLDIRSPGLGDTAMYLCATSTGTLNYNEQFFGPGTRLTVL.

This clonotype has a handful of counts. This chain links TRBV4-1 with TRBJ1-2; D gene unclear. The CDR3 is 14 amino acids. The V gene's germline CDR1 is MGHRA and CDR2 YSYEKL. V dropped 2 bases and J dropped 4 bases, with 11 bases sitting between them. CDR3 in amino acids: CASSQKDPIYGYTF. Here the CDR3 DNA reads TGCGCCAGCAGCCAAAAGGATCCCATCTATGGCTACACCTTC.

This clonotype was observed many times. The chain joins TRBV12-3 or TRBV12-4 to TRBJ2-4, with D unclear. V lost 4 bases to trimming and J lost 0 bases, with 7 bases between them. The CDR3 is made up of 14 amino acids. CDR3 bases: TGTGCCAGCAGTTCCGCCGGAGCCAAAAACATTCAGTACTTC. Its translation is CASSSAGAKNIQYF.

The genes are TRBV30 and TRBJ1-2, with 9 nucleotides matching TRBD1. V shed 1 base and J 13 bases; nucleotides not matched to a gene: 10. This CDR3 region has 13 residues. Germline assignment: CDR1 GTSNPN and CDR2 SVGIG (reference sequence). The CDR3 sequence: CAWSAYGTGLSTF. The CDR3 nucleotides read TGTGCCTGGAGTGCATATGGGACAGGGTTAAGCACCTTC.

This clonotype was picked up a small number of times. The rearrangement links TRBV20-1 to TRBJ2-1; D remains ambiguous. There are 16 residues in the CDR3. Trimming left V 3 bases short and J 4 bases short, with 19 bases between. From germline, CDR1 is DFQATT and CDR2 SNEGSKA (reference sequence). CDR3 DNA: TGCAGTGCTAGGGCAGTAAGGAATCAAGCTTACAATGAGCAGTTCTTC. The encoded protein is CSARAVRNQAYNEQFF.

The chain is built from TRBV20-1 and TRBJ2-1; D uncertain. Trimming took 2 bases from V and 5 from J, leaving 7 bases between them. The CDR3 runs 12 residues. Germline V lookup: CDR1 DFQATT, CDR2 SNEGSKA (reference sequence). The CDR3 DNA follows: TGCAGTGCTAGACCCAAAAACAATGAGCAGTTCTTC. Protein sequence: CSARPKNNEQFF.

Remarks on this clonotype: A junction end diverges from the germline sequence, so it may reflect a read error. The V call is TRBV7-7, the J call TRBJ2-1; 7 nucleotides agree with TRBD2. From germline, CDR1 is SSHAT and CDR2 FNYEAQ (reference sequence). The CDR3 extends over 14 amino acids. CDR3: CASSLERGVNEQFF. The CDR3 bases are TGTGCTAGCAGCTTAGAGCGGGGAGTCAATGAGCAGTTCTTC.

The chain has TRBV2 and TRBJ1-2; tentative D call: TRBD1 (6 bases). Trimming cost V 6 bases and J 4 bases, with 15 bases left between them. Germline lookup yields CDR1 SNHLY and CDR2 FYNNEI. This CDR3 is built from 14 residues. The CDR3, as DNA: TGTGCCAGCAGCCGGGACAAGGGGGGCTATGGCTACACCTTC. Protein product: CASSRDKGGYGYTF.

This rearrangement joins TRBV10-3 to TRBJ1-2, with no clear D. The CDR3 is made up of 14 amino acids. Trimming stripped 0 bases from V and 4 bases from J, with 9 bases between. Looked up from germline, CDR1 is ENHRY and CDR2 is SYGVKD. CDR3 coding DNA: TGTGCCATCAGTGAGTCGTCGGGAGCCTATGGCTACACCTTC. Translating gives CAISESSGAYGYTF.

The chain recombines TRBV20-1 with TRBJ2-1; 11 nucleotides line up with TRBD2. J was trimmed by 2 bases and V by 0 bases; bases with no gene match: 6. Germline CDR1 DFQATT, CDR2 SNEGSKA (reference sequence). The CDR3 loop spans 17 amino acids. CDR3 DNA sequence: TGCAGTGCTAGAGATAGCGGGGGGGCTGGACCCTACAATGAGCAGTTCTTC. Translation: CSARDSGGAGPYNEQFF.

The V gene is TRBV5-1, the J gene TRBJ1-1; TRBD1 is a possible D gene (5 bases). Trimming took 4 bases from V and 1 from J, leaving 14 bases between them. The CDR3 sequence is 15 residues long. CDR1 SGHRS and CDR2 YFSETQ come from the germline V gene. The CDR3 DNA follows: TGCGCCAGCAGCCCCGTCTCTGGACAGAACACTGAAGCTTTCTTT. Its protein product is CASSPVSGQNTEAFF.

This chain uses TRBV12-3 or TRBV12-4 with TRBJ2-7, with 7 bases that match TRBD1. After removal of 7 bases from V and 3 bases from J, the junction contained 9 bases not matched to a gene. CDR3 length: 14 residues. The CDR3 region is CASTHKGAVYEQYF. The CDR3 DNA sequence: TGTGCCAGCACCCATAAGGGGGCTGTCTACGAGCAGTACTTC.

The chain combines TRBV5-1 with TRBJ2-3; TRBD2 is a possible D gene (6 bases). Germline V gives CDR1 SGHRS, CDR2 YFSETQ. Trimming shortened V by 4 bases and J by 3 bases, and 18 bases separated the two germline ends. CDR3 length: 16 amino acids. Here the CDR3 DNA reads TGCGCCAGCAGCAGGTTTCTAGCGAGAACTACAGATACGCAGTATTTT. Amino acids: CASSRFLARTTDTQYF.

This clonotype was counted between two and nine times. As DNA, the CDR3 is TGTGCCAGCAGGTCCCGGGGGGACTCCTACAATGAGCAGTTCTTC. Residues: CASRSRGDSYNEQFF. This chain joins TRBV6-5 and TRBJ2-1; 7 bases agree with TRBD2. The J segment lost 0 bases and the V segment lost 6 bases, leaving 5 bases of the junction unmatched. CDR1 and CDR2 (germline): MNHEY, SVGAGI. This CDR3 has 15 residues.

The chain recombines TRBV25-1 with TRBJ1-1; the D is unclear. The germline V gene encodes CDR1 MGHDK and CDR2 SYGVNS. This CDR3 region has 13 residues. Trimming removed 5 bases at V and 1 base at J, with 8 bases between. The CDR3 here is CASSHSGNTEAFF. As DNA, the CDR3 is TGTGCCAGCAGTCATTCAGGGAACACTGAAGCTTTCTTT.

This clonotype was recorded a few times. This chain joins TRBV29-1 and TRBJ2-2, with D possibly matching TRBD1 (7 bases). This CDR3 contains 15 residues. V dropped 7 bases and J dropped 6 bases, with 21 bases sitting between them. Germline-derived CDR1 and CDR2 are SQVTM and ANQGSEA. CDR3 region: CSATRAGGYSGELFF. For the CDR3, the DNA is TGCAGCGCCACTCGTGCAGGGGGGTATTCCGGGGAGCTGTTTTTT.

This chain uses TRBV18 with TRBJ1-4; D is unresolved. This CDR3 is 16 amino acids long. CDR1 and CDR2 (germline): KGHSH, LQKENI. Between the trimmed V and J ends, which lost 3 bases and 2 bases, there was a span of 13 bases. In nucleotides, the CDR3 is TGTGCCAGCTCACCGACCGGGATATCGACTAATGAAAAACTGTTTTTT. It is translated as CASSPTGISTNEKLFF.

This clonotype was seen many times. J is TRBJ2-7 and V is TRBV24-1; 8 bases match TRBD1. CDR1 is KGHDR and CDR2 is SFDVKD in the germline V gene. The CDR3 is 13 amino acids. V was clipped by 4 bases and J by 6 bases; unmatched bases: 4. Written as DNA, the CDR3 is TGTGCCACCAGTGACCGACAGGGGAGCGAGCAGTACTTC. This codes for CATSDRQGSEQYF.

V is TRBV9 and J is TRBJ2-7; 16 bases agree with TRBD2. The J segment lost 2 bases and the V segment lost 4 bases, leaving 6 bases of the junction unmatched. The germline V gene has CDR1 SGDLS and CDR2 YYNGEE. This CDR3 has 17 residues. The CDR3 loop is CASSLGTSGGGAYEQYF. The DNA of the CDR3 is TGTGCCAGCAGCTTGGGGACTAGCGGGGGGGGAGCCTACGAGCAGTACTTC.

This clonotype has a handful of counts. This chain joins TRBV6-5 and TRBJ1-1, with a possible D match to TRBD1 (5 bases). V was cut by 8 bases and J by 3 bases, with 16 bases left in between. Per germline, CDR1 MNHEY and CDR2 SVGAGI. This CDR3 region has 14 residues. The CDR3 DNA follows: TGTGCCAGCGGGCTTAATGGGGGTTACACTGAAGCTTTCTTT. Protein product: CASGLNGGYTEAFF.

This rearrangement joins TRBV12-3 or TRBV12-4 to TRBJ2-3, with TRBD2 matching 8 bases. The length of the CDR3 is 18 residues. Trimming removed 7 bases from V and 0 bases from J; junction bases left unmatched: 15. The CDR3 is CASILGPSGYTSTDTQYF. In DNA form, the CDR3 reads TGTGCCAGCATCCTGGGGCCTAGCGGGTACACGAGCACAGATACGCAGTATTTT.

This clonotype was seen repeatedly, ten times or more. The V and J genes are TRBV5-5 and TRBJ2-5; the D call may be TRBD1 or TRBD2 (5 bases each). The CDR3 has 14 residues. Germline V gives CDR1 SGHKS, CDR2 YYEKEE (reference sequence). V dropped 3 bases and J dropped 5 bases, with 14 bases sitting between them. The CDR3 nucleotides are TGTGCCAGCAGCTCCCCAAGGGACGGGGAGACCCAGTACTTC. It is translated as CASSSPRDGETQYF.

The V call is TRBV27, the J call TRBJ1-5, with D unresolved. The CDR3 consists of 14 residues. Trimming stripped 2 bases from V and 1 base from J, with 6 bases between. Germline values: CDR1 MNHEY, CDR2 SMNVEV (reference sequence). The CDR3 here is CASSLHQSNQPQHF. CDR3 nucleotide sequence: TGTGCCAGCAGTTTACACCAAAGCAATCAGCCCCAGCATTTT.

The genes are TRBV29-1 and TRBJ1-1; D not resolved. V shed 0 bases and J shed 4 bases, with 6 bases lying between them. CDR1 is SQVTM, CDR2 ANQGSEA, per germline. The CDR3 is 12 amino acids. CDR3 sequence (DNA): TGCAGCGTTGAAGACACATTCACTGAAGCTTTCTTT. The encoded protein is CSVEDTFTEAFF.

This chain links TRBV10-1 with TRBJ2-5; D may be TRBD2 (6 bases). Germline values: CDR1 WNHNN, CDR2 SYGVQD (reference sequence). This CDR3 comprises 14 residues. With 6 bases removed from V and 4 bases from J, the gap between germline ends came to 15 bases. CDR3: CASRSGSRGETQYF. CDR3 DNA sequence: TGCGCCAGCAGGTCCGGGAGTAGGGGAGAGACCCAGTACTTC.

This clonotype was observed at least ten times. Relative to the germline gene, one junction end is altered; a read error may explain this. DNA for the CDR3: TGCGCCAGCAGCCGTGATAGCGGGAGGCCCCGGTCTTTT. This codes for CASSRDSGRPRSF. This chain uses TRBV4-1 with TRBJ2-3, with 10 nucleotides matching TRBD2. The CDR3 runs to 13 residues. The germline V gene has CDR1 MGHRA and CDR2 YSYEKL.

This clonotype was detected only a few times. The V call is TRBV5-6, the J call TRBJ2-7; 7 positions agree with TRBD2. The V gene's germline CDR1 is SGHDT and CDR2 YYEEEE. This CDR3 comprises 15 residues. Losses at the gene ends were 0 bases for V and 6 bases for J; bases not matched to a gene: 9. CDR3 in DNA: TGTGCCAGCAGCTTGGAGGCGGGAGCGGGGCTCGAGCAGTACTTC. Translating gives CASSLEAGAGLEQYF.

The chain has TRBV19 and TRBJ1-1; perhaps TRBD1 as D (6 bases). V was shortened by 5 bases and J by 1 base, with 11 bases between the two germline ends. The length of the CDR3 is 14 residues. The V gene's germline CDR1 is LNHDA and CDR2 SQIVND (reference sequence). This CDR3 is CASSPRGPNTEAFF. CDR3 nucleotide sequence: TGTGCCAGTAGTCCCCGGGGGCCGAACACTGAAGCTTTCTTT.

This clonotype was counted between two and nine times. Here the CDR3 reads CASSTLAGRTDEQFF. The CDR3 bases are TGTGCCAGCAGCACACTAGCGGGGAGGACGGATGAGCAGTTCTTC. The chain carries TRBV27 and TRBJ2-1; 10 nucleotides line up with TRBD2. J gave up 8 bases and V 6 bases, and 10 bases lay outside the gene matches. Looked up from germline, CDR1 is MNHEY and CDR2 is SMNVEV (reference sequence). This CDR3 contains 15 residues.

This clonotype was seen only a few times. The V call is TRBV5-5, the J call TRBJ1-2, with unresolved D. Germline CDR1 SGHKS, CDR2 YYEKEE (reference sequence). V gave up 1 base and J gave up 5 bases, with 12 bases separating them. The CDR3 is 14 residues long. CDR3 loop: CASSLQAKGYGYTF. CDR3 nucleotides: TGTGCCAGCAGCTTGCAAGCAAAAGGATATGGCTACACCTTC.